The 7 T cell receptor beta chains reported below all come from one sample, sequenced in a study of T cells after yellow fever vaccination. TCRdb ran MiXCR on the 5' RACE reads and lists one entry per CDR3 protein. The sample yields some 350,000 distinct CDR3 sequences, roughly 4% seen once. Sequencing used PBMCs, obtained 5 days after the yellow fever booster vaccination. These receptors all stem from a man aged 18-30 years who received the YFV17D yellow fever vaccine.

The V gene is TRBV6-1, the J gene TRBJ1-6; 10 nucleotides match TRBD1. With 6 bases clipped from V and 8 bases from J, the junction kept 10 bases outside the gene matches. Germline V gives CDR1 MNHNS, CDR2 SASEGT. This CDR3 spans 16 amino acids. The CDR3 region is CASSRQGDRGDSPLHF. DNA for the CDR3: TGTGCCAGCAGCCGACAGGGGGACAGGGGAGATTCACCCCTCCACTTT.

The chain joins TRBV4-1 to TRBJ2-3; TRBD2 matches 12 bases. The CDR3 has 16 amino acids. V lost 4 bases and J lost 0; bases outside the gene matches: 2. Germline CDR1 is MGHRA and CDR2 is YSYEKL. The CDR3 loop reads CASSRTSGRSTDTQYF. The CDR3, as DNA: TGCGCCAGCAGCCGAACTAGCGGGAGGAGCACAGATACGCAGTATTTT.

This clonotype was seen a handful of times. The V and J genes are TRBV7-7 and TRBJ2-1; D is possibly TRBD1 or TRBD2 (5 bases each). Germline CDR1 reads SSHAT; CDR2 reads FNYEAQ (reference sequence). V shed 1 base and J shed 8 bases, with 12 bases lying between them. This CDR3 comprises 14 residues. CDR3 DNA sequence: TGTGCCAGCAGCTTAGGGTGGGGGACCGATGAGCAGTTCTTC. Translated, it gives CASSLGWGTDEQFF.

The chain carries TRBV4-3 and TRBJ2-1; 10 positions agree with TRBD1. Germline V lookup: CDR1 LGHNA, CDR2 YSLEER. Trimming took 4 bases from V and 7 from J; bases not matched to a gene: 13. The length of the CDR3 is 17 residues. The CDR3 sequence is CASSPSRGTGAENEQFF. In nucleotides, the CDR3 is TGCGCCAGCAGCCCCTCCAGGGGGACAGGGGCAGAAAATGAGCAGTTCTTC.

The sample holds many counts of this clonotype. DNA for the CDR3: TGTGCCAGCAGCGCCCCCCCGGGGACAGGGGACCGTTATGGCTACACCTTC. Its protein is CASSAPPGTGDRYGYTF. V usage is TRBV7-2 and J usage is TRBJ1-2; 10 bases map to TRBD1. This CDR3 comprises 17 residues. Unmatched junction bases numbered 14, after V lost 5 bases and J lost 5 bases. Looked up from germline, CDR1 is SGHTA and CDR2 is FQGNSA.

The chain links TRBV19 to TRBJ1-1; no firm D call. The V end was cut by 5 bases, the J end by 4 bases, with 11 bases between. This CDR3 spans 13 amino acids. Germline V CDR1 and CDR2: LNHDA, SQIVND (reference sequence). The DNA of the CDR3 is TGTGCCAGTAGTCCTCGGAGGGCCACTGAAGCTTTCTTT. It yields the protein CASSPRRATEAFF.

This clonotype was seen more than once but under ten times. This rearrangement joins TRBV4-1 to TRBJ1-2, with 9 bases fitting TRBD1. This CDR3 region has 13 residues. Germline CDR1 is MGHRA and CDR2 is YSYEKL. J was trimmed by 8 bases and V by 3 bases; bases with no gene match: 4. CDR3 sequence: CASSQGQGFGYTF. The CDR3 nucleotides are TGCGCCAGCAGCCAGGGACAGGGATTCGGCTACACCTTC.